This paragraph covers one T cell receptor (beta chain) sequence. What it recognizes is unknown. The sample belongs to a study of cytomegalovirus exposure and HLA in healthy donors. In the study overall: Of some 360 genotyped donors, 65% to 85% clustered with self-reported Caucasian donors.

Study-level points and caveats: In a later analysis, HLA-associated beta chains showed higher expansion and lower generation probabilities than comparable chains. The study reported that TCR beta sequences accurately predicted HLA-A and HLA-B alleles in most subjects.

The PCR had 60 Vbeta and 13 Jbeta primers. Sequencing used immunoSEQ multiplex PCR; TCRdb keeps in-frame clones, though not all of them. The data contain over 150,000 clones, about 80% of them seen just once; the ten biggest clones take up roughly 12%. V was clipped by 0 bases and J by 3 bases, with 15 bases between them. The V gene's germline CDR1 is MNHEY and CDR2 SVGAGI. The CDR3 runs to 16 residues. The TCR comes from a man aged 25 to 40 in good health and CMV-seropositive. The V call is TRBV6-5, the J call TRBJ2-7; possible D gene TRBD2, 6 bases. Material: PBMCs. CDR3 loop: CASSYSSDAGSYEQYF. As DNA, the CDR3 is TGTGCCAGCAGTTACTCTTCTGACGCGGGGAGCTACGAGCAGTACTTC.